The T cell receptor (beta chain) under discussion was sequenced for a study of cytomegalovirus exposure and HLA in healthy donors. The CDR3 has 13 amino acids. CDR1 and CDR2 from the germline V gene are ENHRY and SYGVKD. V was pared by 3 bases and J by 3 bases, with 9 bases between. Vbeta (60) and Jbeta (13) primers were used in the PCR. Using immunoSEQ multiplex PCR, the repertoire was profiled, and TCRdb retains in-frame clones only, with some absent. In the table there are around 62,000 clones, approximately 75% of which are singletons. The sequence derives from a man aged 55 to 70 in good health and CMV-seropositive. The genes are TRBV10-3 and TRBJ2-7, with D perhaps matching TRBD2 (6 bases). Sequencing was carried out using PBMCs. The CDR3 nucleotides are TGTGCCATCAGTGACCAGGGAGGCTACGAGCAGTACTTC. Translating it yields CAISDQGGYEQYF.